The following is a TCR beta chain sequence with its context. TCR sequencing used cDNA made by reverse transcription of extracted RNA. Sequenced by immunoSEQ multiplex PCR; TCRdb stores in-frame clones only, minus some. The table includes roughly 120,000 clones, 53% detected once. This sample was taken from a study of CD8+ T cells in alopecia areata. Turning to the study itself: Treated patients took oral tofacitinib at 5 to 10 mg twice daily.

The treatment denotes: oral pan-JAK inhibitor, 5-10 mg twice daily. The CDR3 is made up of 12 amino acids. CDR1 GTSNPN and CDR2 SVGIG come from the germline V gene (reference sequence). V was clipped by 1 base and J by 2 bases, with 5 bases between them. Sequencing used CD4+ T cells sorted from blood, obtained at week 4, from a patient treated with tofacitinib. The V call is TRBV30, the J call TRBJ1-2; the D is unclear. This receptor was taken from a human donor with alopecia areata. In DNA form, the CDR3 reads TGTGCCTGGAGTGACGGCAACTATGGCTACACCTTC. It translates to CAWSDGNYGYTF.